The 22 T cell receptor beta chains below were found in one sample sequenced in a study of T cell changes during pregnancy in multiple sclerosis. This table comes from immunoSEQ multiplex PCR, and its TCRdb copy is limited to in-frame clones, with some not included. The sample records approximately 110,000 clones, about nine tenths being singletons. The material sequenced was peripheral blood, taken after pregnancy. Receptors were obtained from a female donor with multiple sclerosis, enrolled in a pregnancy study.

The chain uses TRBV2 and TRBJ1-5; D ambiguous. Germline CDR1 reads SNHLY; CDR2 reads FYNNEI. The CDR3 consists of 15 residues. Trimming cost V 1 base and J 7 bases, with 14 bases left between them. CDR3 sequence reads: CASSEGAGMEQPQHF. CDR3 DNA: TGTGCCAGCAGTGAAGGGGCGGGAATGGAGCAGCCCCAGCATTTT.

The chain links TRBV5-1 to TRBJ1-4, with D maybe TRBD1 (6 bases). The germline gives CDR1 SGHRS, CDR2 YFSETQ. This CDR3 has 14 residues. V gave up 4 bases and J gave up 4 bases, with 11 bases separating them. CDR3 DNA: TGCGCCAGCAGCCCGGGACAAAGTAATGAAAAACTGTTTTTT. It translates to CASSPGQSNEKLFF.

The CDR3 DNA follows: TGTGCCAGCTCACCACATCTAGCGGGGACAGATACGCAGTATTTT. Residues: CASSPHLAGTDTQYF. This chain uses TRBV18 with TRBJ2-3; 9 nucleotides line up with TRBD2. The V segment lost 1 base and the J segment 3 bases; nucleotides outside the gene matches: 2. This CDR3 has 15 residues. Per germline, CDR1 KGHSH and CDR2 LQKENI. The full variable domain, with the rest looked up from reference TRBV18 and TRBJ2-3, is NAGVMQNPRHLVRRRGQEARLRCSPMKGHSHVYWYRQLPEEGLKFMVYLQKENIIDESGMPKERFSAEFPKEGPSILRIQQVVRGDSAAYFCASSPHLAGTDTQYFGPGTRLTVL.

This clone was counted once. This sequence joins TRBV7-6 and TRBJ1-4; 10 bases agree with TRBD1. Germline CDR1 reads SGHVS; CDR2 reads FNYEAQ. The CDR3 totals 14 residues. Trimming removed 3 bases from V and 5 bases from J; junction bases left unmatched: 0. The CDR3 sequence is CASSLDRGNEKLFF. The DNA of the CDR3 is TGTGCCAGCAGCTTGGACAGGGGGAATGAAAAACTGTTTTTT. The full variable domain, with the rest looked up from reference TRBV7-6 and TRBJ1-4, is GAGVSQSPRYKVTKRGQDVALRCDPISGHVSLYWYRQALGQGPEFLTYFNYEAQQDKSGLPNDRFSAERPEGSISTLTIQRTEQRDSAMYRCASSLDRGNEKLFFGSGTQLSVL.

The chain links TRBV10-3 to TRBJ1-2; 8 nucleotides align to TRBD1. This CDR3 region has 15 residues. The germline V gene encodes CDR1 ENHRY and CDR2 SYGVKD. With V trimmed by 2 bases and J by 8 bases, 10 bases remained unmatched. CDR3 sequence reads: CAISESWQGAKGYTF. CDR3 bases: TGTGCCATCAGTGAGAGTTGGCAGGGGGCCAAAGGCTACACCTTC.

The V call is TRBV28, the J call TRBJ1-4; 7 bases fit TRBD1. Trimming took 3 bases from V and 3 from J; bases not matched to a gene: 13. CDR1 is MDHEN and CDR2 is SYDVKM in the germline V gene. The CDR3 consists of 18 residues. The CDR3 DNA sequence: TGTGCCAGCAGTTTCCCCTTGCTACACAGGGGATCTAATGAAAAACTGTTTTTT. This gives the protein CASSFPLLHRGSNEKLFF.

The chain couples TRBV6-1 to TRBJ2-5; 11 nucleotides match TRBD2. Trimming cost V 0 bases and J 1 base; bases outside gene matches: 7. From germline, CDR1 is MNHNS and CDR2 SASEGT. This CDR3 has 18 residues. The CDR3 reads CASSEAIPLAGGQETQYF. The CDR3 nucleotides are TGTGCCAGCAGTGAAGCGATACCTCTAGCGGGGGGCCAAGAGACCCAGTACTTC.

The chain carries TRBV6-6 and TRBJ1-6, with 7 bases that match TRBD1. Germline CDR1 reads MNHNY; CDR2 reads SVGAGI (reference sequence). This CDR3 has 13 amino acids. V was pared by 6 bases and J by 5 bases, with 1 base of the junction left unmatched. CDR3 sequence (DNA): TGTGCCAGCAGGGGGACAGATAATTCACCCCTCCACTTT. It codes for CASRGTDNSPLHF.

This clone occurred once. This chain links TRBV15 with TRBJ1-1; 11 bases align to TRBD1. This CDR3 is built from 17 residues. V shed 3 bases and J 5 bases; nucleotides not matched to a gene: 11. Germline V CDR1 and CDR2: LNHNV, YYDKDF (reference sequence). CDR3 DNA: TGTGCCACCAGCAGTCGAATAGGACAGGGGGCCCGGACTGAAGCTTTCTTT. Protein: CATSSRIGQGARTEAFF.

J is TRBJ1-1 and V is TRBV14; D gene ambiguous. The CDR3 loop spans 13 amino acids. Germline CDR1 SGHDN, CDR2 FVKESK. V gave up 3 bases and J gave up 2 bases, with 7 bases separating them. The CDR3 protein is CASSQSLNTEAFF. As DNA, the CDR3 is TGTGCCAGCAGCCAGAGCCTAAACACTGAAGCTTTCTTT.

CDR3 bases: TGTGCCAGCACTCACGAGGCAGGGGGCAGGGCCCAGCATTTT. Encoded protein: CASTHEAGGRAQHF. This chain links TRBV6-5 with TRBJ1-5, with 8 bases lining up with TRBD1. The J segment lost 11 bases and the V segment lost 7 bases, leaving 13 bases of the junction unmatched. Germline assignment: CDR1 MNHEY and CDR2 SVGAGI. The CDR3 length is 14 residues.

The chain links TRBV27 to TRBJ1-3; 8 bases are a match to TRBD1. The CDR3 extends over 16 amino acids. V trimming: 4 bases; J trimming: 0 bases; junction bases outside the gene matches: 5. Germline V gene sequence: CDR1 MNHEY, CDR2 SMNVEV (reference sequence). The CDR3, as DNA: TGTGCCAGCAGTTCACGGACAGGGTACTCTGGAAACACCATATATTTT. Translating gives CASSSRTGYSGNTIYF.

This chain uses TRBV11-2 with TRBJ1-2; possible D gene TRBD1, 6 bases. Germline V gene data show CDR1 as SGHAT and CDR2 as FQNNGV. The CDR3 spans 12 residues. Trimming left V 5 bases short and J 4 bases short, with 8 bases between. The CDR3 here is CASSSRGYGYTF. DNA of the CDR3: TGTGCCAGCAGCAGCAGGGGCTATGGCTACACCTTC.

The CDR3 is CAISPDSNEQFF. The DNA of the CDR3 is TGTGCCATCAGTCCGGACTCGAATGAGCAGTTCTTC. V and J are TRBV10-3 and TRBJ2-1, with D possibly being TRBD2 (5 bases). V lost 5 bases, J lost 7 bases, and 9 bases lay in between. The CDR3 is 12 residues long. CDR1 is ENHRY and CDR2 is SYGVKD in the germline V gene.

In this sample, this clone turned up a few times. V and J are TRBV19 and TRBJ1-1; D ambiguous. Between the trimmed V and J ends, which lost 1 base and 5 bases, there was a span of 11 bases. The CDR3 runs to 14 residues. Germline CDR1 LNHDA, CDR2 SQIVND (reference sequence). CDR3 nucleotide sequence: TGTGCCAGTAGTATAGGTAGCTACGGTACTGAAGCTTTCTTT. This codes for CASSIGSYGTEAFF.

The chain combines TRBV6-1 with TRBJ1-1; D gene unclear. The length of the CDR3 is 12 residues. Germline lookup yields CDR1 MNHNS and CDR2 SASEGT. Trimming shortened V by 7 bases and J by 4 bases, and 10 bases separated the two germline ends. The DNA of the CDR3 is TGTGCCAGCAAACGCCGGGGCACTGAAGCTTTCTTT. It encodes CASKRRGTEAFF.

The V and J genes are TRBV6-5 and TRBJ2-1; perhaps TRBD1 as D (5 bases). There are 14 residues in the CDR3. V shed 5 bases and J shed 9 bases, with 17 bases lying between them. CDR1 and CDR2 from the germline V gene are MNHEY and SVGAGI. The CDR3, as DNA: TGTGCCAGCAGTCATACGTCAGGGCCACGTGAGCAGTTCTTC. Amino acid sequence: CASSHTSGPREQFF.

The rearrangement links TRBV15 to TRBJ2-7; D possibly corresponds to TRBD1 (6 bases). Germline V CDR1 and CDR2: LNHNV, YYDKDF (reference sequence). This CDR3 has 14 residues. The V end lost 0 bases, the J end lost 2 bases, and 8 bases lay between the germline ends. This CDR3 reads CATSREGQTYEQYF. The DNA for the CDR3 is TGTGCCACCAGCAGAGAAGGACAGACCTACGAGCAGTACTTC.

The V and J genes are TRBV28 and TRBJ1-5; TRBD1 agrees at 8 bases. CDR1 is MDHEN and CDR2 is SYDVKM in the germline V gene. With V trimmed by 3 bases and J by 1 base, 5 bases remained unmatched. The CDR3 has 16 residues. The DNA of the CDR3 is TGTGCCAGCAGTTTTCTGACAGGGGAGAGCAATCAGCCCCAGCATTTT. Amino acid sequence: CASSFLTGESNQPQHF.

The rearrangement links TRBV7-2 to TRBJ2-1; the match to TRBD2 covers 8 bases. From germline, CDR1 is SGHTA and CDR2 FQGNSA. After removal of 3 bases from V and 7 bases from J, the junction contained 14 bases not matched to a gene. The length of the CDR3 is 17 residues. The CDR3, as DNA: TGTGCCAGCAGCTTTGAAATAACGGGGGGGATGAGAAATGAGCAGTTCTTC. As protein: CASSFEITGGMRNEQFF.

The rearrangement joins TRBV30 to TRBJ2-5, with 9 bases matching TRBD2. V dropped 5 bases and J dropped 2; count of bases not matched to a gene: 21. Germline lookup yields CDR1 GTSNPN and CDR2 SVGIG (reference sequence). CDR3 length: 19 amino acids. DNA for the CDR3: TGTGCCTGGCATACGCGGGGGGGCTATTTGAGGACCAGTCAAGAGACCCAGTACTTC. Translated, it gives CAWHTRGGYLRTSQETQYF. Supplemented by reference TRBV30 and TRBJ2-5, the full variable domain reads SQTIHQWPATLVQPVGSPLSLECTVEGTSNPNLYWYRQAAGRGLQLLFYSVGIGQISSEVPQNLSASRPQDRQFILSSKKLLLSDSGFYLCAWHTRGGYLRTSQETQYFGPGTRLLVL.

The CDR3 region is CASSPRGLGASGGRVFGEQFF. CDR3 sequence (DNA): TGTGCCAGCAGCCCAAGGGGTTTGGGAGCTAGCGGGGGCCGCGTTTTTGGTGAGCAGTTCTTC. The chain couples TRBV7-3 to TRBJ2-1; TRBD2 aligns across 10 bases. The CDR3 sequence is 21 residues long. J gave up 9 bases and V 5 bases, and 28 bases lay outside the gene matches. Germline-derived CDR1 and CDR2 are SGHTA and FQGTGA.